The present entry profiles one T cell receptor beta chain with its context. Its antigen remains unknown. The sample's treatment: approximately 18 received Ad26.COV2.S at low or high dose, single or two shots; roughly 5 received placebo; per-sample allocation not given. Sampling happened 63 days after the first vaccine or placebo injection. An 18-55-year-old adult in Boston served as donor. The sample is drawn from a study of Ad26.COV2.S vaccination and SARS-CoV-2 variants. Study details: Recipients of Ad26.COV2.S got it intramuscularly, once or twice 56 days apart.

Findings and limits, study-wide: Total T cell responses may have been underestimated by the TCR breadth and depth analyses.

CDR1 is SEHNR and CDR2 is FQNEAQ in the germline V gene (reference sequence). CDR3 length: 14 amino acids. V shed 4 bases, J shed 5 bases, and the junction held 6 bases outside the gene matches. The assay was immunoSEQ multiplex PCR, and TCRdb's table has in-frame clones only and misses some. The table shows 300,000 to 400,000 clones, with 86% occurring only once. This specimen was peripheral blood, taken in a trial of Ad26.COV2.S vaccine versus placebo. The source of this sequence is a person between 18 and 65 years old who received the Ad26.COV2.S COVID-19 vaccine or a placebo. This chain connects TRBV7-9 to TRBJ2-5; TRBD2 aligns across 8 bases. CDR3 loop: CASSSNRGGETQYF. The CDR3 region has the DNA TGTGCCAGCAGCTCCAACCGGGGGGGGGAGACCCAGTACTTC.